The next 27 T cell receptor beta chains were all read from a single sample in a study of blood T cell repertoires in COVID-19. TCRdb keeps only in-frame clones here, not all; method: immunoSEQ multiplex PCR. The sample lists some 150,000 clones, 80% to 90% occurring once. The sample was peripheral blood. The receptors were sampled from a man aged 55 to 70 with active or convalescent COVID-19.

This chain uses TRBV5-1 with TRBJ2-5, with 8 bases that match TRBD2. Trimming took 0 bases from V and 5 from J; bases not matched to a gene: 6. The germline V gene encodes CDR1 SGHRS and CDR2 YFSETQ. This CDR3 is built from 15 residues. DNA of the CDR3: TGCGCCAGCAGCTTGGGGGCTAGCGGGTTGGAGACCCAGTACTTC. Residues: CASSLGASGLETQYF. Full variable domain (rest looked up from reference TRBV5-1 and TRBJ2-5): KAGVTQTPRYLIKTRGQQVTLSCSPISGHRSVSWYQQTPGQGLQFLFEYFSETQRNKGNFPGRFSGRQFSNSRSEMNVSTLELGDSALYLCASSLGASGLETQYFGPGTRLLVL.

This clone was found once. This chain connects TRBV2 to TRBJ1-1; a weak D match, TRBD1 (5 bases). The CDR3 runs 13 residues. The V end was cut by 6 bases, the J end by 2 bases, with 10 bases between. The germline V gene has CDR1 SNHLY and CDR2 FYNNEI. CDR3 nucleotide sequence: TGTGCCAGCAGCAGGACACCAAACACTGAAGCTTTCTTT. Protein: CASSRTPNTEAFF.

The chain employs TRBV7-6 and TRBJ2-2; TRBD2 matches 11 bases. Germline V gene data show CDR1 as SGHVS and CDR2 as FNYEAQ. This CDR3 is built from 15 residues. V dropped 6 bases and J dropped 5; count of bases not matched to a gene: 5. In nucleotides, the CDR3 is TGTGCCAGCAGTCTTACTAGCGGGAGTACCGGGGAGCTGTTTTTT. Translating gives CASSLTSGSTGELFF.

V usage is TRBV5-1 and J usage is TRBJ2-1, with 7 bases matching TRBD1. Trimming took 4 bases from V and 4 from J; bases not matched to a gene: 8. The CDR3 length is 15 residues. Germline V CDR1 and CDR2: SGHRS, YFSETQ. The CDR3 region has the DNA TGCGCCAGCAGCCAAACGGGACAGCTTTACAATGAGCAGTTCTTC. It is translated as CASSQTGQLYNEQFF.

The chain is built from TRBV6-5 and TRBJ2-1; 7 positions agree with TRBD2. With V trimmed by 6 bases and J by 4 bases, 9 bases remained unmatched. Germline values: CDR1 MNHEY, CDR2 SVGAGI. This CDR3 contains 15 residues. CDR3 bases: TGTGCCAGCAGCCGCTGGGGGGGAGCATACAATGAGCAGTTCTTC. Amino acids: CASSRWGGAYNEQFF.

This clone was counted a single time. V and J are TRBV5-5 and TRBJ2-5; 7 bases align to TRBD2. The CDR3 has 16 residues. V was pared by 4 bases and J by 2 bases, with 11 bases of the junction left unmatched. Germline-derived CDR1 and CDR2 are SGHKS and YYEKEE (reference sequence). The CDR3 spells CASSGGTTLIQETQYF. In DNA form, the CDR3 reads TGTGCCAGCAGCGGAGGGACTACGCTCATACAAGAGACCCAGTACTTC.

This clone appeared a single time. The rearrangement joins TRBV6-2 or TRBV6-3 to TRBJ2-1, with D possibly being TRBD2 (5 bases). This CDR3 region has 15 residues. Trimming left V 2 bases short and J 7 bases short, with 15 bases between. Per germline, CDR1 MNHEY and CDR2 SVGEGT. In nucleotides, the CDR3 is TGTGCCAGCAGTTACGACTCCCCGACGGGGAATGAGCAGTTCTTC. Translation gives CASSYDSPTGNEQFF.

The V gene is TRBV1, the J gene TRBJ2-4; the table's D call, TRBD2, was not checked against the DNA. TRBV1 counts as a pseudogene. The CDR3 consists of 19 residues. The CDR3 coding sequence is TGCACCAGCAGCCAGGGGACTAGCGTCCAACCCCTAGCCAAAAACATTCAGTACTTC. It specifies CTSSQGTSVQPLAKNIQYF.

The chain uses TRBV9 and TRBJ2-2; TRBD2 is a possible D gene (5 bases). This CDR3 contains 17 residues. From germline, CDR1 is SGDLS and CDR2 YYNGEE. V shed 0 bases and J shed 3 bases, with 15 bases lying between them. The DNA for the CDR3 is TGTGCCAGCAGCGTAGGATTAGGGCAGGAGGACACCGGGGAGCTGTTTTTT. Translating gives CASSVGLGQEDTGELFF.

The V and J genes are TRBV6-5 and TRBJ2-1; 7 bases are shared with TRBD1. Germline CDR1 and CDR2: MNHEY and SVGAGI. V was clipped by 2 bases and J by 8 bases; unmatched bases: 6. The CDR3 has 14 residues. The CDR3 protein is CASSYRQQGHEQFF. DNA of the CDR3: TGTGCCAGCAGTTACCGACAACAGGGGCATGAGCAGTTCTTC.

This clone showed up just once. This chain uses TRBV6-5 with TRBJ2-7, with D perhaps TRBD1 (6 bases). V lost 7 bases and J lost 2, with 12 bases in between. The CDR3 runs 13 residues. CDR1 is MNHEY, CDR2 SVGAGI, per germline. Here the CDR3 reads CASILQGAYEQYF. The CDR3 nucleotides are TGTGCCAGCATCCTACAGGGAGCCTACGAGCAGTACTTC.

The chain combines TRBV15 with TRBJ2-3, with TRBD2 as a possible D gene (6 bases). The ends were cut back, 3 bases at V and 0 bases at J, with 16 bases in the middle. The CDR3 extends over 17 amino acids. Germline-derived CDR1 and CDR2 are LNHNV and YYDKDF (reference sequence). This chain's CDR3 is CATSSRLGGASTDTQYF. As DNA, the CDR3 is TGTGCCACCAGCAGCCGGTTAGGCGGGGCTAGCACAGATACGCAGTATTTT.

This chain uses TRBV11-2 with TRBJ1-2, with 8 bases aligning to TRBD1. The V gene end was trimmed by 6 bases and the J gene end by 7 bases; junction bases not matched to a gene: 10. The germline V gene encodes CDR1 SGHAT and CDR2 FQNNGV. This CDR3 contains 14 residues. DNA for the CDR3: TGTGCCAGCAGATTCGACAGGGGAAGGGGTGGCTACACCTTC. It yields the protein CASRFDRGRGGYTF.

This chain connects TRBV27 to TRBJ2-5; D is unclear. Per the germline V gene, CDR1 is MNHEY and CDR2 is SMNVEV (reference sequence). V lost 5 bases, J lost 5 bases, and 9 bases lay in between. The CDR3 runs 12 residues. Here the CDR3 DNA reads TGTGCCAGCAGTCCCTCCGGTGAGACCCAGTACTTC. This encodes CASSPSGETQYF.

Points on this clone: Additional DNA sequences in this sample encode the identical CDR3. This chain uses TRBV24-1 with TRBJ2-1; TRBD2 aligns across 11 bases. This CDR3 is 16 amino acids long. Per germline, CDR1 KGHDR and CDR2 SFDVKD. The junction had 3 bases not matched to a gene; V was cut back by 3 bases and J by 3 bases. The CDR3 protein is CATSDPGTSGYNEQFF. CDR3 DNA: TGTGCCACCAGTGATCCCGGGACTAGCGGCTACAATGAGCAGTTCTTC.

The V gene is TRBV5-4, the J gene TRBJ2-2; 7 bases agree with TRBD1. Germline CDR1 and CDR2: SGHNT and YYREEE (reference sequence). V lost 0 bases and J lost 1; bases outside the gene matches: 0. The CDR3 runs to 15 residues. CDR3 nucleotide sequence: TGTGCCAGCAGCTTGGGACAGGGGAACACCGGGGAGCTGTTTTTT. As protein: CASSLGQGNTGELFF.

This chain links TRBV7-2 with TRBJ2-5, with TRBD2 identical over 10 bases. In germline, CDR1 is SGHTA, CDR2 FQGNSA. The length of the CDR3 is 17 residues. V shed 1 base, J shed 4 bases, and the junction held 9 bases outside the gene matches. CDR3 nucleotide sequence: TGTGCCAGCAGCTTAGTCGGCCCAGCGGGGGGGGGAGAGACCCAGTACTTC. It is translated as CASSLVGPAGGGETQYF.

The chain links TRBV4-1 to TRBJ2-7; tentatively, D is TRBD2 (5 bases). V lost 2 bases, J lost 3 bases, and 11 bases lay in between. The CDR3 sequence is 14 residues long. Per the germline V gene, CDR1 is MGHRA and CDR2 is YSYEKL. CDR3 DNA: TGCGCCAGCAGCCAATGGGGAGAAGGCTACGAGCAGTACTTC. As protein: CASSQWGEGYEQYF.

The J gene is TRBJ1-3, the V gene TRBV7-2; D gene ambiguous. CDR3 size: 15 residues. V was shortened by 4 bases and J by 4 bases, with 14 bases between the two germline ends. Germline CDR1 is SGHTA and CDR2 is FQGNSA. The CDR3 here is CASSSVRASGNTIYF. The CDR3, as DNA: TGTGCCAGCAGCTCAGTGCGGGCCTCCGGAAACACCATATATTTT.

V usage is TRBV6-6 and J usage is TRBJ1-1; D gene unclear. Looked up from germline, CDR1 is MNHNY and CDR2 is SVGAGI (reference sequence). Trimming removed 0 bases at V and 6 bases at J, with 11 bases between. This CDR3 comprises 14 residues. CDR3 DNA: TGTGCCAGCAGTTACTCGTCAGGAATCCCTGAAGCTTTCTTT. Its translation: CASSYSSGIPEAFF.

The chain has TRBV7-9 and TRBJ2-7; TRBD1 matches at 7 bases. Per germline, CDR1 SEHNR and CDR2 FQNEAQ (reference sequence). The CDR3 runs to 11 residues. Germline trimming cut 5 bases from V and 6 bases from J; bases unmatched to any gene: 1. CDR3 amino acids: CASSRDSEQYF. The CDR3 nucleotides read TGTGCCAGCAGCCGGGACAGCGAGCAGTACTTC.

The gene calls are TRBV9 and TRBJ2-3; D might be TRBD1 (5 bases). This CDR3 is built from 17 residues. Germline loops: CDR1 SGDLS, CDR2 YYNGEE. V lost 2 bases, J lost 1 base, and 17 bases lay in between. The CDR3 DNA reads as TGTGCCAGCAGCGTTACGGTGGCAGGGTCCGGCACAGATACGCAGTATTTT. This codes for CASSVTVAGSGTDTQYF. Full variable domain (remainder filled in from reference TRBV9 and TRBJ2-3): DSGVTQTPKHLITATGQRVTLRCSPRSGDLSVYWYQQSLDQGLQFLIQYYNGEERAKGNILERFSAQQFPDLHSELNLSSLELGDSALYFCASSVTVAGSGTDTQYFGPGTRLTVL.

The genes are TRBV30 and TRBJ1-1, with D unresolved. The CDR3 runs 14 residues. V lost 3 bases and J 3 bases, leaving 14 bases between the germline ends. The germline V gene has CDR1 GTSNPN and CDR2 SVGIG (reference sequence). CDR3 region: CAWRPGFRDTEAFF. CDR3 in DNA: TGTGCCTGGAGGCCGGGGTTTCGGGACACTGAAGCTTTCTTT.

V and J are TRBV6-5 and TRBJ1-5; TRBD1 might be the D (6 bases). The V and J ends lost 6 bases and 3 bases respectively, with 12 bases between them. The CDR3 sequence is 14 residues long. Germline CDR1 is MNHEY and CDR2 is SVGAGI. CDR3 loop: CASSPGTHNQPQHF. For the CDR3, the DNA is TGTGCCAGCAGCCCCGGGACACACAATCAGCCCCAGCATTTT.

The gene calls are TRBV10-3 and TRBJ1-3; D is undetermined. Trimming removed 11 bases at V and 4 bases at J, with 9 bases between. The CDR3 is 11 amino acids. Germline V gene data show CDR1 as ENHRY and CDR2 as SYGVKD. The CDR3 DNA is TGTGCCGCACAAGAAGGAAACACCATATATTTT. It translates to CAAQEGNTIYF.

This rearrangement joins TRBV28 to TRBJ1-5; possibly TRBD1 for D (5 bases). The length of the CDR3 is 17 residues. Looked up from germline, CDR1 is MDHEN and CDR2 is SYDVKM. Trimming took 2 bases from V and 3 from J, leaving 17 bases between them. This CDR3 is CASSLQEGARLNQPQHF. The CDR3 DNA is TGTGCCAGCAGTTTACAGGAAGGGGCCCGGCTCAATCAGCCCCAGCATTTT.

V and J are TRBV5-6 and TRBJ1-2; perhaps TRBD1 as D (6 bases). The CDR3 runs 15 residues. Trimming stripped 0 bases from V and 4 bases from J, with 13 bases between. CDR1 and CDR2 from the germline V gene are SGHDT and YYEEEE. CDR3 in amino acids: CASSLAAGVGYGYTF. The DNA of the CDR3 is TGTGCCAGCAGCTTGGCTGCAGGGGTCGGCTATGGCTACACCTTC.